These 3 T cell receptor beta chains came from one sample sequenced in a study of blood T cell repertoires in COVID-19. Clones were sequenced by immunoSEQ multiplex PCR, and TCRdb holds only the in-frame ones, with some missing. The repertoire holds 78,000 or so clones, with around nine tenths as singletons. The sequenced material came from peripheral blood. Receptors originate from a man aged 50 to 60 with active or convalescent COVID-19.

This chain uses TRBV19 with TRBJ2-7, with TRBD1 as a possible D gene (6 bases). The CDR3 extends over 16 amino acids. Germline V gene sequence: CDR1 LNHDA, CDR2 SQIVND (reference sequence). Trimming took off 5 bases at V and 5 bases at J, with 22 bases between the two ends. The CDR3 nucleotides are TGTGCCAGTAGTCTATGGGCCCCAGGGGCCGGGGACGAGCAGTACGTC. Translation: CASSLWAPGAGDEQYV.

The rearrangement links TRBV5-8 to TRBJ2-3; 15 bases line up with TRBD2. The CDR3 consists of 17 residues. The V gene end was trimmed by 7 bases and the J gene end by 2 bases; junction bases not matched to a gene: 8. Per germline, CDR1 SGHTS and CDR2 YDEGEE. The CDR3 spells CASPTGTSGGSTDTQYF. As DNA, the CDR3 is TGTGCCAGCCCCACAGGGACTAGCGGGGGGTCCACAGATACGCAGTATTTT.

This chain links TRBV5-1 with TRBJ2-5; the D gene is possibly TRBD2 (5 bases). Trimming stripped 7 bases from V and 1 base from J, with 11 bases between. CDR1 and CDR2 (germline): SGHRS, YFSETQ. The CDR3 is 13 residues long. The CDR3 DNA sequence: TGCGCCAGCGGTGACGGGGTCCAAGAGACCCAGTACTTC. As protein: CASGDGVQETQYF.